This T cell receptor beta chain was sequenced during a study of OX40 agonist ivuxolimab in advanced cancers. Across the whole study: Age averaged around 58 years (range about 20 to 79), and 82.7% were male.

Measured with immunoSEQ multiplex PCR; TCRdb has only the in-frame clones, and not every one. Of roughly 11,000 clones listed, around 74% were seen once; the top ten hold roughly 29%. CDR3 size: 12 residues. V lost 5 bases and J 7 bases, leaving 11 bases between the germline ends. Germline V CDR1 and CDR2: SGHVS, FQNEAQ. The rearrangement links TRBV7-8 to TRBJ1-1; D not certain. The starting material was CD4+ or CD8+ T cells sorted from blood, obtained in a trial of the OX40 agonist ivuxolimab. The TCR originated in an adult with an advanced solid tumor such as melanoma, head and neck, liver or kidney cancer. The CDR3: CASSLRVGEAFF. In DNA, the CDR3 is TGTGCCAGCAGCCTAAGAGTTGGTGAAGCTTTCTTT.